A single sample gave rise to the 10 T cell receptor beta chains below, sequenced in a study of beta chain features in type 1 diabetes. All of the isolated RNA was reverse transcribed, so expressed TCRB transcripts were sequenced. Here immunoSEQ multiplex PCR was the method, and the copy in TCRdb shows in-frame clones only, minus some. The table shows 860,000 or so clones, with 15% to 20% occurring only once. The sample comprised naive CD4+ T cells from blood. The receptors come from a woman under 30 in good health.

The chain has TRBV5-6 and TRBJ2-2; 7 bases match TRBD2. The V segment lost 5 bases and the J segment 1 base; nucleotides outside the gene matches: 8. The CDR3 runs to 16 residues. The germline V gene encodes CDR1 SGHDT and CDR2 YYEEEE. The CDR3, as DNA: TGTGCCAGCAGAGGCAAGCGGGACTGGAACACCGGGGAGCTGTTTTTT. Protein product: CASRGKRDWNTGELFF. The complete variable domain, with remaining parts taken from reference TRBV5-6 and TRBJ2-2, reads DAGVTQSPTHLIKTRGQQVTLRCSPKSGHDTVSWYQQALGQGPQFIFQYYEEEERQRGNFPDRFSGHQFPNYSSELNVNALLLGDSALYLCASRGKRDWNTGELFFGEGSRLTVL.

This clone was observed a few times. The CDR3 loop reads CASSSEDRGWYGYTF. The CDR3 DNA follows: TGTGCCAGCAGTTCTGAGGACAGGGGTTGGTATGGCTACACCTTC. The chain carries TRBV28 and TRBJ1-2, with 9 bases that match TRBD1. The CDR3 loop spans 15 amino acids. The trim removed 4 bases at V and 5 bases at J, leaving 8 bases unmatched. Germline values: CDR1 MDHEN, CDR2 SYDVKM.

There are a few counts of this clone. V and J are TRBV7-2 and TRBJ1-1; TRBD1 is a possible D gene (6 bases). CDR3 length equals 14 residues. Trimming cost V 2 bases and J 10 bases, with 17 bases left between them. Germline V CDR1 and CDR2: SGHTA, FQGNSA. CDR3 protein: CASSLLRDIGVAFF. The CDR3 nucleotides read TGTGCCAGCAGCTTACTACGGGACATCGGGGTAGCTTTCTTT.

This clone was counted only a few times. The V and J genes are TRBV6-4 and TRBJ1-5; unclear D gene. The CDR3 runs to 15 residues. Trimming cost V 2 bases and J 4 bases, with 12 bases left between them. Germline V gene sequence: CDR1 MRHNA, CDR2 SNTAGT. The DNA for the CDR3 is TGTGCCAGCAGTGACGCCTCAACGTCAAATCAGCCCCAGCATTTT. Amino acid sequence: CASSDASTSNQPQHF.

This clone was observed a handful of times. J is TRBJ1-2 and V is TRBV6-5; weak D call: TRBD1 (5 bases). Germline CDR1 MNHEY, CDR2 SVGAGI. The V end lost 8 bases, the J end lost 8 bases, and 12 bases lay between the germline ends. The CDR3 covers 11 residues. CDR3 residues: CASGGSGGYTF. The DNA for the CDR3 is TGTGCCAGCGGGGGATCGGGCGGCTACACCTTC.

In the case of this clone: Sequence at one end of the junction differs from germline and may be a read error. Other DNA sequences in this sample translate to the same CDR3. V is TRBV7-9 and J is TRBJ2-1, with TRBD2 identical over 7 bases. The CDR3 contains 14 residues. The germline V gene encodes CDR1 SEHNR and CDR2 FQNEAQ (reference sequence). The CDR3 coding sequence is TGTGCCAGCAGCCTAGCGGTCTCCTACAATGAGCAGTTCTTC. It yields the protein CASSLAVSYNEQFF.

This rearrangement joins TRBV7-2 to TRBJ2-1, with a possible D match to TRBD1 (6 bases). V was pared by 6 bases and J by 7 bases, with 19 bases between. This CDR3 comprises 15 residues. CDR1 and CDR2 from the germline V gene are SGHTA and FQGNSA. The DNA for the CDR3 is TGTGCCAGCAGGGGACGGCAGGGGTCGTGGAATGAGCAGTTCTTC. This translates into CASRGRQGSWNEQFF.

V usage is TRBV27 and J usage is TRBJ2-3, with D possibly TRBD2 on 6 matching bases. Deletions cut 3 bases from V and 8 bases from J, with 12 bases between. The germline V gene encodes CDR1 MNHEY and CDR2 SMNVEV (reference sequence). The CDR3 extends over 13 amino acids. In nucleotides, the CDR3 is TGTGCCAGCAGTTTTTCCTGGAGGGGTACGCAGTATTTT. Translation: CASSFSWRGTQYF.

In this sample, this clone turned up a few times. The chain employs TRBV9 and TRBJ2-2; 7 nucleotides match TRBD2. The germline V gene encodes CDR1 SGDLS and CDR2 YYNGEE. With V trimmed by 0 bases and J by 5 bases, 1 base remained unmatched. The CDR3 extends over 14 amino acids. In DNA, the CDR3 is TGTGCCAGCAGCGTAGATAGCGGGACCGGGGAGCTGTTTTTT. Protein product: CASSVDSGTGELFF.

This clone was counted a few times. The rearrangement joins TRBV6-5 to TRBJ2-2; 9 positions agree with TRBD2. Trimming cost V 6 bases and J 1 base; bases outside gene matches: 3. The CDR3 runs 15 residues. The germline V gene encodes CDR1 MNHEY and CDR2 SVGAGI. The CDR3 nucleotides read TGTGCCAGCAGCCGACTAGCGGAGAACACCGGGGAGCTGTTTTTT. Protein sequence: CASSRLAENTGELFF.